The 11 T cell receptor beta chains reported below all come from one sample, sequenced in a study of spatial heterogeneity in lung cancer. TCRdb redid the calling of the 5' RACE reads with MiXCR, one entry per CDR3 protein. The data show 3,800 or so distinct CDR3 sequences, 2.5% to 3% seen once. Time point: sample taken at primary tumor resection. Here the sequenced sample was normal lung tissue next to the tumor, taken at surgery. The receptors were gathered from a female donor with early-stage non-small cell lung cancer.

This clonotype has a count of ten or more. CDR3 DNA: TGTGCCAGCAGTTCGACAGGGGGTACGGCGTGGGAGCAGTACTTC. Translation gives CASSSTGGTAWEQYF. This chain connects TRBV28 to TRBJ2-7; 9 positions agree with TRBD1. CDR1 is MDHEN and CDR2 is SYDVKM in the germline V gene. CDR3 length: 15 residues. With V trimmed by 4 bases and J by 7 bases, 11 bases remained unmatched.

This clonotype ranks as large (0.1 to 1%). The chain couples TRBV6-5 to TRBJ2-7; tentatively, D is TRBD2 (5 bases). V was cut by 6 bases and J by 6 bases, with 15 bases left in between. The CDR3 spans 13 residues. Germline V gives CDR1 MNHEY, CDR2 SVGAGI. The CDR3, as DNA: TGTGCCAGCAGAGTCAAGGGAGTTGGCGAGCAGTACTTC. It is translated as CASRVKGVGEQYF.

Within the sample, this clonotype is medium-sized. The V gene is TRBV4-3, the J gene TRBJ2-5; D is unclear. Trimming stripped 0 bases from V and 7 bases from J, with 9 bases between. The CDR3 has 13 amino acids. Germline CDR1 is LGHNA and CDR2 is YSLEER. The CDR3 loop reads CASSQDGLGTQYF. Written as DNA, the CDR3 is TGCGCCAGCAGCCAAGATGGCCTGGGGACCCAGTACTTC.

This clonotype was found a few times. V usage is TRBV18 and J usage is TRBJ1-1, with 9 bases fitting TRBD1. Germline V gives CDR1 KGHSH, CDR2 LQKENI. J was trimmed by 6 bases and V by 4 bases; bases with no gene match: 9. The CDR3 is 15 amino acids. CDR3 sequence: CASSLRTDRGAEAFF. In DNA, the CDR3 is TGTGCCAGCTCACTTAGAACGGACAGGGGCGCTGAAGCTTTCTTT.

In its sample, this clonotype is medium-sized. The chain carries TRBV19 and TRBJ2-7, with D possibly called TRBD1 or TRBD2 (5 bases each). V was clipped by 5 bases and J by 2 bases, with 13 bases between them. From germline, CDR1 is LNHDA and CDR2 SQIVND (reference sequence). The CDR3 runs to 14 residues. The CDR3 is CASSVGTDPYEQYF. The CDR3 DNA sequence: TGTGCCAGTAGTGTCGGGACCGACCCCTACGAGCAGTACTTC.

This clonotype counts as medium-sized. This chain connects TRBV20-1 to TRBJ2-3; weak D call: TRBD1 (6 bases). This CDR3 region has 15 residues. Trimming pared 0 bases from V and 8 bases from J, leaving 18 bases between. Looked up from germline, CDR1 is DFQATT and CDR2 is SNEGSKA (reference sequence). Here the CDR3 reads CSARDTRQAPSTQYF. The DNA for the CDR3 is TGCAGTGCTAGAGATACGAGACAGGCCCCAAGTACGCAGTATTTT.

This clonotype ranks as medium-sized. V usage is TRBV20-1 and J usage is TRBJ1-5, with D uncertain. The CDR3 covers 15 residues. Germline CDR1 is DFQATT and CDR2 is SNEGSKA (reference sequence). V gave up 3 bases and J gave up 0 bases, with 12 bases separating them. CDR3 sequence reads: CSASGSLRSNQPQHF. The CDR3 bases are TGCAGTGCTAGCGGGTCCTTACGTAGCAATCAGCCCCAGCATTTT.

This clonotype showed up many times. The chain employs TRBV12-3 or TRBV12-4 and TRBJ2-5; 8 bases fit TRBD1. The V and J ends lost 3 bases and 5 bases, in that order; junction bases with no gene match: 8. The CDR3 is made up of 15 amino acids. The CDR3 sequence: CASSLPQGGQETQYF. DNA for the CDR3: TGTGCCAGCAGTTTGCCACAGGGGGGACAGGAGACCCAGTACTTC.

In this sample, this clonotype is large. The chain employs TRBV7-9 and TRBJ2-1; 7 bases fit TRBD2. J lost 1 base, V lost 1 base, and 1 base had no gene match. In germline, CDR1 is SEHNR, CDR2 FQNEAQ (reference sequence). This CDR3 comprises 15 residues. This chain's CDR3 is CASSLDGGSYNEQFF. The CDR3 DNA sequence: TGTGCCAGCAGCTTAGACGGGGGGTCCTACAATGAGCAGTTCTTC. The complete variable domain, with remaining parts taken from reference TRBV7-9 and TRBJ2-1, reads DTGVSQNPRHKITKRGQNVTFRCDPISEHNRLYWYRQTLGQGPEFLTYFQNEAQLEKSRLLSDRFSAERPKGSFSTLEIQRTEQGDSAMYLCASSLDGGSYNEQFFGPGTRLTVL.

This clonotype was found many times. CDR3 nucleotides: TGTGCCAGCAGGGGACTGGGCTCCTACGAGCAGTACTTC. This gives the protein CASRGLGSYEQYF. The rearrangement joins TRBV12-3 or TRBV12-4 to TRBJ2-7, with D perhaps matching TRBD2 (6 bases). V was pared by 6 bases and J by 0 bases, with 9 bases between. The CDR3 loop spans 13 amino acids.

This clonotype ranks as medium-sized (0.01 to 0.1%). J is TRBJ1-2 and V is TRBV7-2; D is uncertain. Trimming took 3 bases from V and 7 from J, leaving 15 bases between them. The germline V gene encodes CDR1 SGHTA and CDR2 FQGNSA. The CDR3 length is 14 residues. The CDR3, as DNA: TGTGCCAGCAGCTTTTCGGGCGACACCTCTGGCTACACCTTC. Translation: CASSFSGDTSGYTF.